A single sample is the source of the 28 T cell receptor beta chains below, sequenced in a study of glioma-infiltrating T cells after dendritic cell vaccination. Some clones are missing from TCRdb's copy, which holds only in-frame ones; the method was immunoSEQ multiplex PCR. There are roughly 87,000 clones in the sample; less than 90% occur only once, and roughly 6.8% lies in the top ten. This sample's time point: after dendritic cell vaccination, including at tumor progression/relapse. Sequenced material: blood, taken after dendritic cell vaccination. These receptors came from a human donor with glioblastoma.

The V and J genes are TRBV29-1 and TRBJ2-2; TRBD2 matches at 7 bases. V was pared by 6 bases and J by 0 bases, with 4 bases of the junction left unmatched. This CDR3 has 14 amino acids. CDR1 and CDR2 (germline): SQVTM, ANQGSEA. The CDR3 DNA follows: TGCAGCGTGGGAGGGTACGCGAACACCGGGGAGCTGTTTTTT. It translates to CSVGGYANTGELFF.

J is TRBJ2-5 and V is TRBV7-8; TRBD1 matches at 8 bases. V lost 4 bases and J lost 7; bases outside the gene matches: 5. Germline V gene sequence: CDR1 SGHVS, CDR2 FQNEAQ. The CDR3 length is 13 residues. The CDR3 is CASSSGGSVTQYF. The CDR3 DNA is TGTGCCAGCAGCTCAGGGGGCTCCGTGACCCAGTACTTC.

CDR3 residues: CASKGSRGQETQYF. CDR3 bases: TGTGCCAGCAAGGGGTCGCGGGGCCAAGAGACCCAGTACTTC. The J gene is TRBJ2-5, the V gene TRBV2; D may be TRBD2 (6 bases). CDR1 and CDR2 (germline): SNHLY, FYNNEI. The V end was cut by 7 bases, the J end by 1 base, with 13 bases between. This CDR3 is 14 amino acids long.

J is TRBJ1-5 and V is TRBV29-1, with D possibly being TRBD1 (5 bases). This CDR3 spans 14 amino acids. From germline, CDR1 is SQVTM and CDR2 ANQGSEA. V was cut by 6 bases and J by 5 bases, with 17 bases left in between. In nucleotides, the CDR3 is TGCAGCGTCCGTTTGAGGGGAGGGGATCAGCCCCAGCATTTT. Translation: CSVRLRGGDQPQHF.

The chain links TRBV10-3 to TRBJ2-1; 10 positions match TRBD1. The germline CDR1 and CDR2 sequences are ENHRY and SYGVKD. This CDR3 is 18 amino acids long. V shed 6 bases, J shed 6 bases, and the junction held 17 bases outside the gene matches. CDR3 sequence: CAIRRNTPGTGEINEQFF. CDR3 DNA sequence: TGTGCCATCAGGCGCAATACTCCCGGGACAGGGGAGATCAATGAGCAGTTCTTC.

A word on this clone: Other DNA sequences within the sample encode an identical CDR3. V gene TRBV10-3 combines with J gene TRBJ2-1, with a possible D match to TRBD2 (5 bases). This CDR3 comprises 12 residues. Looked up from germline, CDR1 is ENHRY and CDR2 is SYGVKD. V lost 5 bases, J lost 3 bases, and 5 bases lay in between. CDR3 protein: CAISRDYNEQFF. The CDR3 region has the DNA TGTGCCATCAGTCGGGACTACAATGAGCAGTTCTTC.

This chain joins TRBV11-1 and TRBJ2-5, with 9 bases identical to TRBD1. The CDR3 spans 13 residues. The trim removed 6 bases at V and 4 bases at J, leaving 3 bases unmatched. Germline V gene sequence: CDR1 SGHAT, CDR2 FQDESV (reference sequence). In DNA, the CDR3 is TGTGCCAGCAGGCGGGACAGGGCAGAGACCCAGTACTTC. It encodes CASRRDRAETQYF.

The V and J genes are TRBV4-1 and TRBJ1-2; D gene uncertain. Per germline, CDR1 MGHRA and CDR2 YSYEKL. Trimming took off 0 bases at V and 4 bases at J, with 12 bases between the two ends. CDR3 length: 15 amino acids. The CDR3 spells CASSQDGNSLYGYTF. The CDR3, as DNA: TGCGCCAGCAGCCAAGATGGAAACAGTCTCTATGGCTACACCTTC.

The rearrangement links TRBV14 to TRBJ2-2; the D is unclear. V was clipped by 2 bases and J by 2 bases, with 6 bases between them. CDR1 SGHDN and CDR2 FVKESK come from the germline V gene. The CDR3 sequence is 14 residues long. CDR3 in DNA: TGTGCCAGCAGCCAAAACAAAAACACCGGGGAGCTGTTTTTT. As protein: CASSQNKNTGELFF.

The rearrangement links TRBV6-5 to TRBJ1-1; weak D call: TRBD1 (6 bases). V lost 6 bases and J lost 5, with 13 bases in between. CDR1 and CDR2 (germline): MNHEY, SVGAGI. CDR3 length equals 13 residues. CDR3 DNA: TGTGCCAGCAGAACAAATGACAGGACTGAAGCTTTCTTT. Its protein is CASRTNDRTEAFF.

V usage is TRBV4-2 and J usage is TRBJ1-1; a possible D gene is TRBD1 (5 bases). CDR1 LGHNA and CDR2 YNFKEQ come from the germline V gene. V was clipped by 0 bases and J by 8 bases, with 16 bases between them. The CDR3 length is 15 residues. The CDR3 region is CASSQDPGGLGEAFF. Written as DNA, the CDR3 is TGTGCCAGCAGCCAAGACCCCGGGGGTTTGGGAGAAGCTTTCTTT.

The count of this clone is one. The chain carries TRBV7-2 and TRBJ2-1; 10 nucleotides match TRBD1. Germline trimming cut 5 bases from V and 7 bases from J; bases unmatched to any gene: 14. The CDR3 runs 17 residues. CDR1 and CDR2 from the germline V gene are SGHTA and FQGNSA. Here the CDR3 reads CASSIPTGTGEGNEQFF. DNA for the CDR3: TGTGCCAGCAGCATCCCCACCGGGACAGGGGAGGGGAATGAGCAGTTCTTC.

The chain couples TRBV25-1 to TRBJ1-6; 7 nucleotides line up with TRBD1. This CDR3 is 16 amino acids long. J gave up 4 bases and V 8 bases, and 11 bases lay outside the gene matches. Germline CDR1 MGHDK, CDR2 SYGVNS. The CDR3 coding sequence is TGTGCCAGCCGACAGGGTATGTTCCTTTATAATTCACCCCTCCACTTT. Translation gives CASRQGMFLYNSPLHF.

On this clone: Other DNA sequences from this sample encode an identical CDR3 as well. This chain joins TRBV5-1 and TRBJ1-1, with D possibly matching TRBD1 (5 bases). CDR3 length: 13 residues. V was clipped by 2 bases and J by 0 bases, with 5 bases between them. Germline CDR1 and CDR2: SGHRS and YFSETQ. The CDR3 region has the DNA TGCGCCAGCAGCTTAGGGGTGAACACTGAAGCTTTCTTT. It translates to CASSLGVNTEAFF.

This chain connects TRBV28 to TRBJ2-7, with D tentatively TRBD1 (6 bases). Germline assignment: CDR1 MDHEN and CDR2 SYDVKM. This CDR3 has 14 residues. V lost 5 bases and J 3 bases, leaving 14 bases between the germline ends. CDR3 residues: CASSPGTTHYEQYF. The CDR3 DNA reads as TGTGCCAGCAGTCCTGGGACAACCCACTACGAGCAGTACTTC.

The rearrangement joins TRBV19 to TRBJ1-5; D is perhaps TRBD1 (6 bases). Germline V gene data show CDR1 as LNHDA and CDR2 as SQIVND (reference sequence). Trimming removed 7 bases from V and 7 bases from J, with 20 bases in between. The CDR3 runs 15 residues. In DNA form, the CDR3 reads TGTGCCAGTATGGGGGCACAGGGAAGAGGACAGCCCCAGCATTTT. This translates into CASMGAQGRGQPQHF.

This clone came up a few times. The chain employs TRBV6-6 and TRBJ2-7; D is unresolved. CDR1 is MNHNY and CDR2 is SVGAGI in the germline V gene (reference sequence). With 4 bases removed from V and 1 base from J, the gap between germline ends came to 11 bases. This CDR3 spans 14 amino acids. CDR3 in amino acids: CASSSGSVSYEQYF. DNA for the CDR3: TGTGCCAGCAGTTCTGGTTCGGTGTCCTACGAGCAGTACTTC.

This clone appeared a few times. This chain links TRBV10-3 with TRBJ1-4, with D perhaps matching TRBD1 (6 bases). The V and J ends lost 3 bases and 6 bases respectively, with 14 bases between them. CDR1 is ENHRY, CDR2 SYGVKD, per germline. The CDR3 is 15 residues long. CDR3 residues: CAISEFGRGHEKLFF. The CDR3, as DNA: TGTGCCATCAGTGAATTCGGCAGGGGACATGAAAAACTGTTTTTT.

The chain has TRBV15 and TRBJ2-5; D is unresolved. This CDR3 is 14 amino acids long. From germline, CDR1 is LNHNV and CDR2 YYDKDF (reference sequence). Trimming cost V 0 bases and J 3 bases, with 8 bases left between them. The CDR3 region has the DNA TGTGCCACCAGCAGAGATACCAGCGAAGAGACCCAGTACTTC. Translation: CATSRDTSEETQYF. Drawing the rest from reference TRBV15 and TRBJ2-5, the complete variable domain is DAMVIQNPRYQVTQFGKPVTLSCSQTLNHNVMYWYQQKSSQAPKLLFHYYDKDFNNEADTPDNFQSRRPNTSFCFLDIRSPGLGDTAMYLCATSRDTSEETQYFGPGTRLLVL.

Only a few counts were recorded for this clone. This rearrangement joins TRBV4-2 to TRBJ1-1, with D perhaps matching TRBD1 (5 bases). There are 16 residues in the CDR3. Germline loops: CDR1 LGHNA, CDR2 YNFKEQ. V was pared by 4 bases and J by 1 base, with 16 bases between. CDR3 in DNA: TGTGCCAGCAGCCCGGGGGGGTTTGGGGGGAACACTGAAGCTTTCTTT. Encoded protein: CASSPGGFGGNTEAFF.

The CDR3 here is CASSETVTTPQHF. CDR3 nucleotide sequence: TGTGCCAGTAGTGAGACAGTAACAACGCCCCAGCATTTT. This chain joins TRBV19 and TRBJ1-5; maybe TRBD1 (5 bases). The CDR3 has 13 residues. V lost 5 bases and J lost 9, with 14 bases in between. Germline CDR1 reads LNHDA; CDR2 reads SQIVND (reference sequence).

V is TRBV5-6 and J is TRBJ2-1; possible D gene TRBD2, 6 bases. The germline CDR1 and CDR2 sequences are SGHDT and YYEEEE. Trimming removed 1 base from V and 2 bases from J, with 13 bases in between. CDR3 length equals 16 residues. DNA of the CDR3: TGTGCCAGCAGCTTGATGGCGGGGACGACCTACAATGAGCAGTTCTTC. Residues: CASSLMAGTTYNEQFF. Combining the CDR3 with reference TRBV5-6 and TRBJ2-1 gives the whole variable domain DAGVTQSPTHLIKTRGQQVTLRCSPKSGHDTVSWYQQALGQGPQFIFQYYEEEERQRGNFPDRFSGHQFPNYSSELNVNALLLGDSALYLCASSLMAGTTYNEQFFGPGTRLTVL.

The CDR3 reads CASSRLTGTGDEKLFF. DNA of the CDR3: TGTGCCAGCAGCCGCTTAACCGGGACAGGAGATGAAAAACTGTTTTTT. The V call is TRBV6-6, the J call TRBJ1-4, with 8 bases lining up with TRBD1. V dropped 6 bases and J dropped 6; count of bases not matched to a gene: 12. CDR1 and CDR2 from the germline V gene are MNHNY and SVGAGI (reference sequence). The CDR3 is made up of 16 amino acids.

The chain links TRBV5-5 to TRBJ2-7; D is undetermined. With 0 bases removed from V and 0 bases from J, the gap between germline ends came to 7 bases. CDR1 SGHKS and CDR2 YYEKEE come from the germline V gene (reference sequence). The CDR3 length is 14 residues. CDR3 protein: CASSLELYSYEQYF. The DNA for the CDR3 is TGTGCCAGCAGCTTGGAACTGTACTCCTACGAGCAGTACTTC.

The genes are TRBV27 and TRBJ2-7, with unresolved D. The germline V gene has CDR1 MNHEY and CDR2 SMNVEV (reference sequence). The CDR3 has 15 amino acids. Trimming cost V 2 bases and J 3 bases, with 14 bases left between them. The CDR3 sequence is CASSLRRSAGYEQYF. CDR3 DNA sequence: TGTGCCAGCAGTTTACGACGGAGTGCTGGCTACGAGCAGTACTTC.

The V and J genes are TRBV27 and TRBJ1-6, with TRBD1 as a possible D gene (6 bases). The CDR3 extends over 16 amino acids. Between the trimmed V and J ends, which lost 7 bases and 0 bases, there was a span of 13 bases. Germline V CDR1 and CDR2: MNHEY, SMNVEV (reference sequence). For the CDR3, the DNA is TGTGCCAGCACCCACAGGGAGGGCTCCTATAATTCACCCCTCCACTTT. Amino acid sequence: CASTHREGSYNSPLHF.

The genes are TRBV7-9 and TRBJ1-2, with D possibly being TRBD1 (5 bases). V lost 5 bases, J lost 0 bases, and 10 bases lay in between. The CDR3 is made up of 14 amino acids. From germline, CDR1 is SEHNR and CDR2 FQNEAQ (reference sequence). Here the CDR3 reads CASSRGLSNYGYTF. Written as DNA, the CDR3 is TGTGCCAGCAGCCGGGGACTCTCTAACTATGGCTACACCTTC.

This rearrangement joins TRBV28 to TRBJ1-1, with D unclear. The length of the CDR3 is 14 residues. V gave up 4 bases and J gave up 3 bases, with 12 bases separating them. CDR1 and CDR2 from the germline V gene are MDHEN and SYDVKM. The CDR3 protein is CASSYPGEDTEAFF. CDR3 in DNA: TGTGCCAGCAGTTATCCCGGGGAGGACACTGAAGCTTTCTTT. Full variable domain (rest looked up from reference TRBV28 and TRBJ1-1): DVKVTQSSRYLVKRTGEKVFLECVQDMDHENMFWYRQDPGLGLRLIYFSYDVKMKEKGDIPEGYSVSREKKERFSLILESASTNQTSMYLCASSYPGEDTEAFFGQGTRLTVV.